This T cell receptor beta chain was captured by sequencing in a study of T cells in Graves' hyperthyroidism and ophthalmopathy. RNA transcripts gave rise to amplified TCR beta CDR3 regions. Carried out on the TCR CDR3, a first-round RT-PCR used the HTBI primer set. TCRdb called the multiplex PCR reads again in MiXCR, with one record for every CDR3 protein. The table has approximately 320,000 distinct CDR3 sequences, around a sixth seen once; the top ten hold approximately 35%. V shed 6 bases, J shed 8 bases, and the junction held 22 bases outside the gene matches. The CDR3 runs 18 residues. Sequenced material: blood. V and J are TRBV12-3 or TRBV12-4 and TRBJ2-1; 7 bases fit TRBD2. This clonotype originated in a man aged 25 to 45 with Graves' hyperthyroidism. The CDR3 loop is CASSWGRAGSSGRDEQFF. The CDR3 bases are TGTGCCAGCAGCTGGGGACGAGCGGGATCGAGTGGACGTGATGAGCAGTTCTTC.